These 18 T cell receptor beta chains originate from one sample sequenced in a study of T cell repertoires in cytomegalovirus infection. TCRdb re-derived calls from the reads in MiXCR, one entry per CDR3 protein. This table holds roughly 160,000 distinct CDR3 sequences, roughly 21% found once. The antigens these receptors bind are not known. The source material was CD8+ T cells from cultured PBMCs, sampled from culture after CMV antigen stimulation. These TCRs come from a human donor in good health (CMV status not recorded). Some clones in this sample may be carry-over from other donors' samples.

In its sample, this clonotype was seen a few times. This chain connects TRBV18 to TRBJ2-5; a weak D match, TRBD1 (6 bases). The CDR3 runs 18 residues. The germline CDR1 and CDR2 sequences are KGHSH and LQKENI. With 4 bases removed from V and 0 bases from J, the gap between germline ends came to 21 bases. In DNA, the CDR3 is TGTGCCAGCTCACTCACCGCCGTATTTCAGGGGTACCAAGAGACCCAGTACTTC. It yields the protein CASSLTAVFQGYQETQYF.

This chain links TRBV7-8 with TRBJ2-7, with 11 bases identical to TRBD2. Losses at the gene ends were 5 bases for V and 3 bases for J; bases not matched to a gene: 6. Germline V gene lookup returns CDR1 SGHVS and CDR2 FQNEAQ. The CDR3 runs to 15 residues. CDR3: CASSPLAGGLYEQYF. The CDR3 region has the DNA TGTGCCAGCAGCCCCCTAGCGGGGGGACTCTACGAGCAGTACTTC. Drawing the rest from reference TRBV7-8 and TRBJ2-7, the complete variable domain is GAGVSQSPRYKVAKRGQDVALRCDPISGHVSLFWYQQALGQGPEFLTYFQNEAQLDKSGLPSDRFFAERPEGSVSTLKIQRTQQEDSAVYLCASSPLAGGLYEQYFGPGTRLTVT.

Details on this clonotype: The junction departs from the called germline gene at one end, perhaps through a read error. J is TRBJ1-4 and V is TRBV13; 7 bases fit TRBD1. CDR1 PRHDT and CDR2 FYEKMQ come from the germline V gene (reference sequence). This CDR3 is built from 15 residues. CDR3 in DNA: TGTGCCAGCAGCCACAGGGGCAGGCCTAACGAAAAACTGTTTTTT. The encoded protein is CASSHRGRPNEKLFF.

The sample holds a few counts of this clonotype. The chain has TRBV7-2 and TRBJ2-2, with 8 bases aligning to TRBD2. This CDR3 comprises 16 residues. V shed 1 base and J 2 bases; nucleotides not matched to a gene: 3. CDR1 is SGHTA and CDR2 is FQGNSA in the germline V gene. In DNA form, the CDR3 reads TGTGCCAGCAGCTTAGACGCGGGGGGAAACACCGGGGAGCTGTTTTTT. It is translated as CASSLDAGGNTGELFF.

The chain carries TRBV12-3 or TRBV12-4 and TRBJ1-5, with 12 bases identical to TRBD1. This CDR3 has 15 amino acids. Germline trimming cut 5 bases from V and 5 bases from J; bases unmatched to any gene: 4. In DNA, the CDR3 is TGTGCCAGCAGTCGGGACAGGGGGCGGGATCAGCCCCAGCATTTT. Protein: CASSRDRGRDQPQHF.

The table lists this clonotype with a few counts. The chain joins TRBV20-1 to TRBJ1-2; possibly TRBD1 for D (5 bases). Between the trimmed V and J ends, which lost 6 bases and 5 bases, there was a span of 16 bases. This CDR3 spans 13 amino acids. Germline-derived CDR1 and CDR2 are DFQATT and SNEGSKA (reference sequence). CDR3 DNA sequence: TGCAGTGCCCGCGGACGGGACCCGTATGGCTACACCTTC. This sequence encodes CSARGRDPYGYTF.

In this sample, this clonotype turned up a few times. The chain couples TRBV7-9 to TRBJ1-1, with a weak D call TRBD1 (6 bases). Per the germline V gene, CDR1 is SEHNR and CDR2 is FQNEAQ (reference sequence). Trimming took off 5 bases at V and 4 bases at J, with 14 bases between the two ends. This CDR3 comprises 14 residues. The CDR3 sequence is CASSPPGGPTEAFF. DNA of the CDR3: TGTGCCAGCAGCCCACCTGGGGGGCCCACTGAAGCTTTCTTT.

V is TRBV7-8 and J is TRBJ1-1; D possibly corresponds to TRBD1 (6 bases). CDR1 SGHVS and CDR2 FQNEAQ come from the germline V gene. The CDR3 spans 13 residues. Trimming stripped 5 bases from V and 4 bases from J, with 11 bases between. The CDR3 spells CASSAEGGTEAFF. For the CDR3, the DNA is TGTGCCAGCAGCGCCGAAGGGGGCACTGAAGCTTTCTTT.

This clonotype was seen a few times. The V call is TRBV12-3 or TRBV12-4, the J call TRBJ2-5; D gene uncertain. The CDR3 consists of 13 residues. V shed 2 bases and J shed 7 bases, with 11 bases lying between them. CDR3 sequence: CASSLPLWGTQYF. For the CDR3, the DNA is TGTGCCAGCAGTTTACCCCTATGGGGGACCCAGTACTTC.

CDR3 sequence: CASSPGTSGTYEQYF. The CDR3 bases are TGCGCCAGCAGCCCCGGGACTAGCGGGACCTACGAGCAGTACTTC. The J gene is TRBJ2-7, the V gene TRBV4-3; TRBD2 agrees at 13 bases. V shed 4 bases and J 2 bases; nucleotides not matched to a gene: 2. Germline V CDR1 and CDR2: LGHNA, YSLEER. This CDR3 is 15 amino acids long.

This clonotype showed up just a few times. The J gene is TRBJ1-1, the V gene TRBV4-2; D may be TRBD1 (5 bases). CDR1 and CDR2 (germline): LGHNA, YNFKEQ. The CDR3 has 19 amino acids. The V end lost 4 bases, the J end lost 2 bases, and 26 bases lay between the germline ends. CDR3: CASSPSRHLGGIFNTEAFF. Here the CDR3 DNA reads TGTGCCAGCAGCCCTAGTCGACACCTTGGGGGGATATTTAACACTGAAGCTTTCTTT.

The genes are TRBV6-1 and TRBJ2-7; 7 bases are shared with TRBD2. In germline, CDR1 is MNHNS, CDR2 SASEGT. CDR3 length: 14 amino acids. Losses at the gene ends were 2 bases for V and 1 base for J; bases not matched to a gene: 2. CDR3 bases: TGTGCCAGCAGTGAACTAGCGGTTTCCTACGAGCAGTACTTC. It is translated as CASSELAVSYEQYF.

In this sample, this clonotype turned up a few times. The chain has TRBV2 and TRBJ1-5; D unclear. Trimming removed 6 bases from V and 0 bases from J, with 12 bases in between. This CDR3 is 15 amino acids long. CDR1 is SNHLY, CDR2 FYNNEI, per germline. The CDR3 nucleotides read TGTGCCAGCAGGGAGTTAGGCTATAGCAATCAGCCCCAGCATTTT. Translated: CASRELGYSNQPQHF.

The chain joins TRBV7-8 to TRBJ2-7; D is possibly TRBD2 (7 bases). This CDR3 contains 15 residues. Germline-derived CDR1 and CDR2 are SGHVS and FQNEAQ. V was trimmed by 5 bases and J by 4 bases, leaving 18 bases between them. The DNA of the CDR3 is TGTGCCAGCAGCCCCGAAGGGGGGGTTCTGTACGAGCAGTACTTC. Translation: CASSPEGGVLYEQYF.

This clonotype came up a few times. The genes are TRBV7-2 and TRBJ2-1; tentatively, D is TRBD2 (7 bases). The germline gives CDR1 SGHTA, CDR2 FQGNSA. Trimming pared 0 bases from V and 8 bases from J, leaving 11 bases between. This CDR3 comprises 14 residues. As DNA, the CDR3 is TGTGCCAGCAGCTTAGCGGGGGGGCCCTATGAGCAGTTCTTC. Protein: CASSLAGGPYEQFF. The complete variable domain, with remaining parts taken from reference TRBV7-2 and TRBJ2-1, reads GAGVSQSPSNKVTEKGKDVELRCDPISGHTALYWYRQSLGQGLEFLIYFQGNSAPDKSGLPSDRFSAERTGGSVSTLTIQRTQQEDSAVYLCASSLAGGPYEQFFGPGTRLTVL.

The J gene is TRBJ2-7, the V gene TRBV7-2; perhaps TRBD1 as D (5 bases). Trimming stripped 7 bases from V and 7 bases from J, with 17 bases between. The germline V gene encodes CDR1 SGHTA and CDR2 FQGNSA. The CDR3 is 13 residues long. The CDR3 DNA reads TGTGCCAGCACTTGGGGCCTTACAAGTGAGCAGTACTTC. It specifies CASTWGLTSEQYF.

This clonotype was observed a few times. The rearrangement joins TRBV12-3 or TRBV12-4 to TRBJ1-1; perhaps TRBD1 as D (6 bases). This CDR3 comprises 15 residues. Between the trimmed V and J ends, which lost 6 bases and 3 bases, there was a span of 17 bases. CDR3 sequence (DNA): TGTGCCAGCAGCGGCCGTCCTAGGGGGGACACTGAAGCTTTCTTT. This codes for CASSGRPRGDTEAFF.

This chain links TRBV7-9 with TRBJ2-1, with TRBD2 matching 8 bases. The CDR3 sequence is 17 residues long. Looked up from germline, CDR1 is SEHNR and CDR2 is FQNEAQ (reference sequence). V lost 4 bases to trimming and J lost 0 bases; unmatched junction nucleotides: 8. CDR3 nucleotides: TGTGCCAGCAGCTCCCGGTTAGCGGGGAGCTCCTACAATGAGCAGTTCTTC. Translated, it gives CASSSRLAGSSYNEQFF.